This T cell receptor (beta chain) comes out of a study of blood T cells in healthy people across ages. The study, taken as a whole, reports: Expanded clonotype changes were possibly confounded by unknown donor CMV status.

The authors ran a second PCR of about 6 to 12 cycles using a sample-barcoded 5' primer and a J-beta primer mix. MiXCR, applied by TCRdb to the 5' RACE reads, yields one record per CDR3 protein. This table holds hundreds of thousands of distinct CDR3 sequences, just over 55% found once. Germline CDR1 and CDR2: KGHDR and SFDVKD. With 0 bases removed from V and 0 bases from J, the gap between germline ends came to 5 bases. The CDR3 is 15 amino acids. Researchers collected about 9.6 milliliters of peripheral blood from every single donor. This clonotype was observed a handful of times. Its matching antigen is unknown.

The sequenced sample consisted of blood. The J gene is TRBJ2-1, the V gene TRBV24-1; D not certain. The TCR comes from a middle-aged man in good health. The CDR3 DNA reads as TGTGCCACCAGTGATTTGCGACTCTCCTACAATGAGCAGTTCTTC. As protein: CATSDLRLSYNEQFF.